This record concerns one T cell receptor beta chain sequence. This clone was seen only a few times. It has no known antigen specificity. No qualities accompany the bases; no much larger clone lies one base away. This record belongs to a study of beta chain features in type 1 diabetes (dated by TCRdb to between 2018 and 2020). Study-level background: Patients and healthy donors did not differ in mean age, gender distribution, total cell number or subset yield. A total of roughly 100 million sorted cells were examined across all samples, and the number of cells per subset was strongly correlated with RNA yield. The study compared the TCRB repertoires of sorted circulating CD4+ T cell subsets in recently diagnosed type 1 diabetes patients with those in matched healthy donors. Regulatory and stem cell-like memory subsets were obtained from only 8 patients and roughly 8 healthy donors, while naive and central memory subsets were obtained from all 30 or so donors. What the authors observed across the whole study: At VDJ recombination sites, patients with type 1 diabetes made fewer insertions and deleted more nucleotides, a pattern implying thymic rearrangement abnormalities. A moderate but significant shortening of TCRB CDR3 length was observed in type 1 diabetes patients in all four CD4+ subsets. Because the HLA sub-analyses included only small numbers of individuals, any influence of HLA type on TCRB rearrangement was left unresolved. Shorter templates might be favored by PCR, yet because patient and control samples were amplified and corrected together, any such skew would affect both groups equally. Because cDNA rather than genomic DNA was sequenced, highly expressing activated cells could have been over-represented, although no difference in activation and CD3 levels was found between groups. Naive, central memory and regulatory TCRB repertoires appeared to be more alike among patients than among healthy donors.

There are 16 amino acids in the CDR3, from cysteine to phenylalanine inclusive. Here the CDR3 DNA is all that survives: 48 bases in frame from base 1. In the germline V gene (reference sequence), CDR1 corresponds to MNHNY and CDR2 to SVGAGI. V loses 2 bases at its end and J loses 1 base; junction bases beyond the gene matches: 7. A single peripheral blood draw of approximately 110 mL on average was collected from each donor into heparinised tubes. A BD FACSAria II and a panel including CD45RO, CCR7, CD25, CD127, CD95 and CD27 were used to sort naive, central memory, regulatory and stem cell-like memory CD4+ T cells. A purity above 95% was achieved for all sorted populations. PBMCs were isolated right away by Lymphoprep density gradient centrifugation and were stained directly, without culture. To minimize batch effects, samples were stained and sorted in pairs, one healthy donor with one patient per experiment.

The entire isolated RNA was reverse transcribed using the High Capacity cDNA Reverse Transcription Kit, and thus expressed TCRB transcripts were sequenced. Deep immunoSEQ sequencing was performed on naive, central memory and regulatory T cell samples, with an average of approximately 3.9 million total reads per sample. Sorted cells were lysed in RLT buffer, and RNA was extracted using DNase-treated RNeasy Micro or Mini kits according to cell number. Each cell subset was processed separately to prevent cross-contamination, with patient and healthy donor samples processed together. The immunoSEQ multiplex PCR was used to amplify TCRB sequences from cDNA, generating 87-bp fragments that spanned the CDR3 region. The amplicons were sequenced using the Illumina HiSeq platform. Per the original workflow: Synthetic template baselines were used to correct PCR bias computationally, reads within Hamming distance 2 were collapsed together, and singletons that could not be merged were discarded. Reads were aligned against IMGT to assign V, D and J genes, CDR3 length and insertions or deletions at six rearrangement sites. Within each subset, clonotype counts were normalized to sorted cell number, and only after that were true diversity and Gini coefficients computed with the tcR R package. The overlap coefficient, calculated on TCRB nucleotide sequences, was used to measure repertoire sharing. Out-of-frame TCRB sequences from naive cells were analyzed to stand in for the pre-selection repertoire. TCRdb obtained this table from immuneACCESS and retained in-frame rearrangements with V and J assigned. These tables miss some clones; where compared with another copy, unresolved V genes account for less than half of the shortfall, and the remainder is unexplained. The V and J calls and the clone size are those of that table, but D and trimming were determined from the DNA. For this sample there are nearly 700,000 clones; around an eighth appear just once. Roughly 0.022% of the sample is held by the ten biggest clonotypes.

The chain joins TRBV6-6 to TRBJ1-1; 7 bases in the junction line up with TRBD1. The sequenced sample was naive CD4+ T cells from blood. The label giving this sample's cell subset or site can be read as: true naive CD4+ T cells. The TCR was taken from a man younger than 35 with type 1 diabetes. The bases are TGTGCCAGCAGTTACCCACAGGGGTGGGAGAACACTGAAGCTTTCTTT. This sequence encodes CASSYPQGWENTEAFF.